Listed below are T cell receptor beta chains from one sample, sequenced in a study of T-cell memory formation after mild COVID-19. A single record per CDR3 protein comes from TCRdb applying MiXCR to the 5' RACE reads. The table has just over 200,000 distinct CDR3 sequences, around 8.8% seen once. The sample comprised PBMCs or a T cell subset sorted from them (not recorded which). These receptors came from a man in his late teens or twenties who had mild COVID-19 (a few samples of this study predate the infection). Cell type and time point are not known. The CDR3 runs from the conserved cysteine through the conserved F or W. A D gene is named only where the DNA matches it firmly. For some rows the clone size is stated as once, few or many, or as a class when expanded; others skip it.

j_gene,d_gene,v_gene,abundance,CDR3aa,CDR3nt
TRBJ2-3,-,TRBV12-3/TRBV12-4,few,CASKRRGPDTQYF,TGTGCCAGCAAAAGGCGAGGGCCAGATACGCAGTATTTT
TRBJ2-1,-,TRBV7-2,many,CASSFRGGQDNEQFF,TGTGCCAGCAGCTTCCGTGGGGGCCAGGACAATGAGCAGTTCTTC
TRBJ2-1,-,TRBV7-2,-,CASSLLGREQFF,TGTGCCAGCAGCCTTCTAGGTCGTGAGCAGTTCTTC
TRBJ2-5,TRBD2,TRBV4-2,-,CASSEPREGETQYF,TGTGCCAGCAGCGAACCAAGGGAGGGTGAGACCCAGTACTTC
TRBJ1-1,TRBD1,TRBV24-1,few,CATSEAGQGTSEAFF,TGTGCCACCAGTGAGGCCGGACAGGGGACATCCGAAGCTTTCTTT
TRBJ2-1,TRBD2,TRBV5-1,many,CASSLTRGTSGGYNEQFF,TGCGCCAGCAGCTTGACCCGCGGGACTAGCGGGGGTTACAATGAGCAGTTCTTC
TRBJ1-4,-,TRBV27,few,CASRREGSGNEKLFF,TGTGCCAGCAGACGCGAGGGTTCTGGGAATGAAAAACTGTTTTTT
TRBJ1-6,-,TRBV4-3,-,CASSQGEASSYNSPLHF,TGCGCCAGCAGCCAAGGGGAGGCGAGCTCCTATAATTCACCCCTCCACTTT
TRBJ2-5,-,TRBV19,-,CASSIHSGSAQETQYF,TGTGCCAGTAGTATTCATTCGGGTAGCGCACAAGAGACCCAGTACTTC
TRBJ1-2,TRBD1,TRBV25-1,few,CASSDLGQGWDYGYTF,TGTGCCAGCAGTGACCTCGGACAGGGATGGGACTATGGCTACACCTTC
TRBJ2-5,-,TRBV7-8,many,CASSLQTGQETQYF,TGTGCCAGCAGTCTACAGACTGGCCAAGAGACCCAGTACTTC
TRBJ1-3,-,TRBV10-3,few,CAISESKVGNTIYF,TGTGCCATCAGTGAGTCGAAGGTTGGAAACACCATATATTTT
TRBJ1-2,-,TRBV20-1,-,CSARPGGRNYYYGYTF,TGCAGTGCTAGGCCCGGGGGACGGAATTATTACTATGGCTACACCTTC
TRBJ1-3,-,TRBV9,few,CASSQGRSSSGNTIYF,TGTGCCAGCAGTCAAGGACGCTCGAGCTCTGGAAACACCATATATTTT
TRBJ2-5,-,TRBV4-3,-,CASSQEWPVETQYF,TGCGCCAGCAGCCAAGAATGGCCAGTAGAGACCCAGTACTTC
TRBJ1-3,TRBD1,TRBV6-5,many,CASRSQGATGNTIYF,TGTGCCAGCAGGTCACAGGGGGCAACTGGAAACACCATATATTTT
TRBJ1-3,-,TRBV5-1,few,CASSLGRPDPGNTIYF,TGCGCCAGCAGCTTGGGACGGCCCGACCCTGGAAACACCATATATTTT